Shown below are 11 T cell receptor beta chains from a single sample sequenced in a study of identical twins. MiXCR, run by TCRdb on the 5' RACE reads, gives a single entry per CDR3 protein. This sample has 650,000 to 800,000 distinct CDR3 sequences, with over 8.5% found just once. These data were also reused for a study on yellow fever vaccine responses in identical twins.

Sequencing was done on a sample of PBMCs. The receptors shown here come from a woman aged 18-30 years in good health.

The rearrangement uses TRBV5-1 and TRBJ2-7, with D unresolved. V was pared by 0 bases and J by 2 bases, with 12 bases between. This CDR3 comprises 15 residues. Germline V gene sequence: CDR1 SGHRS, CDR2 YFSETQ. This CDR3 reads CASSLAAQTTYEQYF. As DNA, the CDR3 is TGCGCCAGCAGCTTGGCCGCACAGACCACCTACGAGCAGTACTTC.

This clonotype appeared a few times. CDR3 coding DNA: TGTGCCAGCAGCCCAGGGGGGACAGGGGCTGCTAATGAAAAACTGTTTTTT. Translated: CASSPGGTGAANEKLFF. The rearrangement uses TRBV7-9 and TRBJ1-4, with TRBD1 identical over 10 bases. The CDR3 totals 17 residues. The germline V gene encodes CDR1 SEHNR and CDR2 FQNEAQ (reference sequence). V trimming: 5 bases; J trimming: 3 bases; junction bases outside the gene matches: 9.

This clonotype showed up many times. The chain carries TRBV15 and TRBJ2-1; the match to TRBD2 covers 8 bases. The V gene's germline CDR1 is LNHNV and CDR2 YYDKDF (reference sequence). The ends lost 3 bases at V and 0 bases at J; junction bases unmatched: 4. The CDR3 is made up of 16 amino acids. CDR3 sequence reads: CATSSIAGRSYNEQFF. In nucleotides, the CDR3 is TGTGCCACCAGCAGTATAGCGGGACGCTCCTACAATGAGCAGTTCTTC. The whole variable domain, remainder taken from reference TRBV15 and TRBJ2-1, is DAMVIQNPRYQVTQFGKPVTLSCSQTLNHNVMYWYQQKSSQAPKLLFHYYDKDFNNEADTPDNFQSRRPNTSFCFLDIRSPGLGDTAMYLCATSSIAGRSYNEQFFGPGTRLTVL.

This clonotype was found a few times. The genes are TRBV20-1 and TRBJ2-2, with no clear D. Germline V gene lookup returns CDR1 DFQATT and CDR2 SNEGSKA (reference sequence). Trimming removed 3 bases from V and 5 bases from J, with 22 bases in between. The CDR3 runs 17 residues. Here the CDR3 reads CSARPDAQTPRTGELFF. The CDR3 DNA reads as TGCAGTGCTAGGCCTGATGCGCAGACCCCCAGGACCGGGGAGCTGTTTTTT.

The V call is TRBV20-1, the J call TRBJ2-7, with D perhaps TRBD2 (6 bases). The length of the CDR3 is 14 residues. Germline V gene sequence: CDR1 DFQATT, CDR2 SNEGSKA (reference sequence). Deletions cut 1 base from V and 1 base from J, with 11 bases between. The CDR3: CSARAGEGSYEQYF. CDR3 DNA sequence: TGCAGTGCTAGAGCGGGAGAGGGTTCCTACGAGCAGTACTTC.

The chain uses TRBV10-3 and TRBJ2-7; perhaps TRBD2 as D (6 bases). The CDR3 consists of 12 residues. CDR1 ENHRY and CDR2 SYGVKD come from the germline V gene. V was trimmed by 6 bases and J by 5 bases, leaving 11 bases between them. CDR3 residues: CAISGRTHEQYF. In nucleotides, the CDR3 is TGTGCCATCAGCGGGAGAACCCACGAGCAGTACTTC.

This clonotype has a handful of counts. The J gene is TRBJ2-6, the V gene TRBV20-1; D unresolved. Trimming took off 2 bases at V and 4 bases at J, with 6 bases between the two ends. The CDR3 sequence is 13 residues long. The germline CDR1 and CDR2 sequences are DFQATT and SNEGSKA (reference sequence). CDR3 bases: TGCAGTGCTAGATCGCCGGGGGCCAACGTCCTGACTTTC. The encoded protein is CSARSPGANVLTF.

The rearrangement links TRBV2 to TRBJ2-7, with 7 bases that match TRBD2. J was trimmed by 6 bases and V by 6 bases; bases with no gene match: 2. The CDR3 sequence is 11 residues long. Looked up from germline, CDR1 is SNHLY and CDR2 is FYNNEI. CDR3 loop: CASRGGFEQYF. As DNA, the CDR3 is TGTGCCAGCAGGGGGGGGTTCGAGCAGTACTTC.

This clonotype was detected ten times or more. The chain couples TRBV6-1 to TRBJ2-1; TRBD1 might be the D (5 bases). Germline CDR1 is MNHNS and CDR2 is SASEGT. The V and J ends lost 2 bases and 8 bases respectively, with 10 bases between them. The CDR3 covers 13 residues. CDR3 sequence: CASSEIWGDEQFF. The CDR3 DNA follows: TGTGCCAGCAGTGAAATTTGGGGCGATGAGCAGTTCTTC.

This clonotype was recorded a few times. In DNA form, the CDR3 reads TGCGCCAGCGCAAGGACTAGCGGGAGCGATGAGCAGTTCTTC. This codes for CASARTSGSDEQFF. V and J are TRBV10-1 and TRBJ2-1, with 13 bases fitting TRBD2. The germline V gene encodes CDR1 WNHNN and CDR2 SYGVQD (reference sequence). This CDR3 has 14 amino acids. Germline trimming cut 8 bases from V and 8 bases from J; bases unmatched to any gene: 6.

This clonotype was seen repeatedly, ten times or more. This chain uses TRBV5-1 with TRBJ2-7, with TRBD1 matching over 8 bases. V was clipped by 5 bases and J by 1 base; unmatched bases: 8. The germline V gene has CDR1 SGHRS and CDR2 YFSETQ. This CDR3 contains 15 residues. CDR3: CASRTGDVNSYEQYF. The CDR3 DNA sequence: TGCGCCAGCAGGACAGGGGACGTTAATTCCTACGAGCAGTACTTC.